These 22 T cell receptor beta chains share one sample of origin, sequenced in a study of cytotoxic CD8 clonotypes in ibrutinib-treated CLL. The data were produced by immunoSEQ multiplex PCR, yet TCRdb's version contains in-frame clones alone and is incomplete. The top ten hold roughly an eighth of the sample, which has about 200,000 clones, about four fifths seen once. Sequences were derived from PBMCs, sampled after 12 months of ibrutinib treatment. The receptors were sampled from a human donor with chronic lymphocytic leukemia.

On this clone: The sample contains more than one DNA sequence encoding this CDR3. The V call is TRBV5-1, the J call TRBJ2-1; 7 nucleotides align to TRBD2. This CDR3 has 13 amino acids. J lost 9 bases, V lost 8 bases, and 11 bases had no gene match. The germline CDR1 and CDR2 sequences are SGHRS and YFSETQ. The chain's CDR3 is CASSERGAGEQFF. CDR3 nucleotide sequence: TGCGCCAGTTCGGAGCGGGGCGCGGGTGAGCAGTTCTTC.

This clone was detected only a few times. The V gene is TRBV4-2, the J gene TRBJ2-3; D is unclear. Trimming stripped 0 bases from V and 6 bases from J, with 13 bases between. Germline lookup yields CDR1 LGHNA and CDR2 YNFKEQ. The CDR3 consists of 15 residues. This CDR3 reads CASSQERFRVDTQYF. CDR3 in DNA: TGTGCCAGCAGCCAAGAAAGATTTAGGGTCGATACGCAGTATTTT.

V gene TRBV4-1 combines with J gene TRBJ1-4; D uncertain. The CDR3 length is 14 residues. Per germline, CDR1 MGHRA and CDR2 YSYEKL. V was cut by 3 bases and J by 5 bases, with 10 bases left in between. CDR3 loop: CASSQVLPNEKLFF. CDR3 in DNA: TGCGCCAGCAGCCAGGTTCTCCCCAATGAAAAACTGTTTTTT.

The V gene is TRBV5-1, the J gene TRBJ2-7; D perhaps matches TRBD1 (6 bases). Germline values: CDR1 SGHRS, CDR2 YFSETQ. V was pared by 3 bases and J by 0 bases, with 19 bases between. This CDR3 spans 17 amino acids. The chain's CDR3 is CASSSQRKNRDSYEQYF. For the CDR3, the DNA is TGCGCCAGCAGCTCACAGCGCAAAAACAGGGACTCCTACGAGCAGTACTTC.

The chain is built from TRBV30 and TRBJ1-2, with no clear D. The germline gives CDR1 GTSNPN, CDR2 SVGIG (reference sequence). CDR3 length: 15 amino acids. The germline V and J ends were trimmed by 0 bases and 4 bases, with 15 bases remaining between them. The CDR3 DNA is TGTGCCTGGAGTGTGAGGCGACTCACCTCCTATGGCTACACCTTC. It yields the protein CAWSVRRLTSYGYTF.

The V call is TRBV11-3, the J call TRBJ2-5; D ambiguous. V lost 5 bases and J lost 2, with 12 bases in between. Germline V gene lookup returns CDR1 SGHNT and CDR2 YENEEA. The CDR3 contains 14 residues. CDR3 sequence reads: CASSNWTEQETQYF. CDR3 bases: TGTGCCAGCAGCAATTGGACCGAACAAGAGACCCAGTACTTC.

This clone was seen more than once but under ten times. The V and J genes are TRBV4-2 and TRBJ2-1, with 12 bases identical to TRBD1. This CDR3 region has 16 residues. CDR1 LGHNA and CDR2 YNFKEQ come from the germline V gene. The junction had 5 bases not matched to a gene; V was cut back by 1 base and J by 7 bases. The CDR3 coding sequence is TGTGCCAGCAGCCAAGCTCCGGGACAGGGGGCTAATGAGCAGTTCTTC. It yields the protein CASSQAPGQGANEQFF.

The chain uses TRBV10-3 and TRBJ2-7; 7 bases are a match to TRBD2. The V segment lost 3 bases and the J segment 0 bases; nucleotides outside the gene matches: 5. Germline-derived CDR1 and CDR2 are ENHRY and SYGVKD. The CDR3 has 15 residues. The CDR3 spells CAISDPGTTSYEQYF. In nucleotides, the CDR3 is TGTGCCATCAGTGACCCCGGGACTACCTCCTACGAGCAGTACTTC.

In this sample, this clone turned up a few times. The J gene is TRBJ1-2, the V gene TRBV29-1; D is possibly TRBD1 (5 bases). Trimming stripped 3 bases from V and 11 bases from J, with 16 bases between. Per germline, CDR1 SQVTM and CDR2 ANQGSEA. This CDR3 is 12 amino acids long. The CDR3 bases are TGCAGCGTTGAGTGGCTCGCCGGGGGATACACCTTC. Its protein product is CSVEWLAGGYTF.

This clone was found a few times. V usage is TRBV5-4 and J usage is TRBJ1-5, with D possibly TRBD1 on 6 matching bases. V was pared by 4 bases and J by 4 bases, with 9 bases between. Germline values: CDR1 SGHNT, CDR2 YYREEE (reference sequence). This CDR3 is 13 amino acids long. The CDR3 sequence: CASSTQGNQPQHF. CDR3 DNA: TGTGCCAGCAGCACGCAGGGGAATCAGCCCCAGCATTTT.

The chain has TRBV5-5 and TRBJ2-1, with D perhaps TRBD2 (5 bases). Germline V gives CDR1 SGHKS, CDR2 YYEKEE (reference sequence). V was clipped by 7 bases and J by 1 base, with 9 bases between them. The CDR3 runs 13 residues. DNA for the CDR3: TGTGCCAGCTGGACTGATTCCTACAATGAGCAGTTCTTC. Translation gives CASWTDSYNEQFF.

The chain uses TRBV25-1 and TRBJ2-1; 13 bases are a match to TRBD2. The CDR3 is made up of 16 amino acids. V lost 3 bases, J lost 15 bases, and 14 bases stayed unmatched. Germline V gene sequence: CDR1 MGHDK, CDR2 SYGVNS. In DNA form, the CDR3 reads TGTGCCAGCAGTGACCGAGGGACTAGCGGGGTCAACCTGGGGTTCTTC. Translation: CASSDRGTSGVNLGFF.

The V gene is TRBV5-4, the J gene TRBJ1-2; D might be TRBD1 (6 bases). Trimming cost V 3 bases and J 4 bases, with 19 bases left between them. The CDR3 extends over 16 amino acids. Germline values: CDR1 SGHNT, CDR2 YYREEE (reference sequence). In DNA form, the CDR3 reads TGTGCCAGCAGCTCACCGGTCGCCAGGGGAGGCTATGGCTACACCTTC. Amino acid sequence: CASSSPVARGGYGYTF.

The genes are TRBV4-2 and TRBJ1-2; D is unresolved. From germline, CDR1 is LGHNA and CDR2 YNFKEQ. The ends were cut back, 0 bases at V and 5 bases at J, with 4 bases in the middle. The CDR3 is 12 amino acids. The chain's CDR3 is CASSQDGYGYTF. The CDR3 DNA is TGTGCCAGCAGCCAAGACGGGTATGGCTACACCTTC.

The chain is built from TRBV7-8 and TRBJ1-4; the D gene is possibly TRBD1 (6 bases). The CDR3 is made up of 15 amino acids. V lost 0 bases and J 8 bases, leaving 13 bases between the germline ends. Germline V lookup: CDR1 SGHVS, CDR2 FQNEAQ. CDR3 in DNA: TGTGCCAGCAGCTTAGCGCGGGGACATGACGAAAAACTGTTTTTT. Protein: CASSLARGHDEKLFF. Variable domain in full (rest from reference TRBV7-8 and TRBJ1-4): GAGVSQSPRYKVAKRGQDVALRCDPISGHVSLFWYQQALGQGPEFLTYFQNEAQLDKSGLPSDRFFAERPEGSVSTLKIQRTQQEDSAVYLCASSLARGHDEKLFFGSGTQLSVL.

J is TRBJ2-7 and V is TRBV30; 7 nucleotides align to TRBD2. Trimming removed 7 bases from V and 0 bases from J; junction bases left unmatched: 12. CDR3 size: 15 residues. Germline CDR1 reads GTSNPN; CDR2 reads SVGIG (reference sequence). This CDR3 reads CASGGGGDSSYEQYF. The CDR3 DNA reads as TGTGCCTCGGGGGGAGGCGGAGACAGCTCCTACGAGCAGTACTTC.

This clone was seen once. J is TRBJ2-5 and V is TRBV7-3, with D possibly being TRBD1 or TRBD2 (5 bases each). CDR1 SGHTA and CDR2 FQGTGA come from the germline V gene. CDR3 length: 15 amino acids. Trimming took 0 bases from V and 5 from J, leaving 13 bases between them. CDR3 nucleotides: TGTGCCAGCAGCTTAACGGGGGTTAGAGGGGAGACCCAGTACTTC. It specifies CASSLTGVRGETQYF.

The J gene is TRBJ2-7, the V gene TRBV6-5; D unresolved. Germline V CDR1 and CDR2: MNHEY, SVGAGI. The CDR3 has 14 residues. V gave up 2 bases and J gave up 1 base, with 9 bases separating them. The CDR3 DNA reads TGTGCCAGCAGTTACACGGACGATTCCTACGAGCAGTACTTC. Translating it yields CASSYTDDSYEQYF.

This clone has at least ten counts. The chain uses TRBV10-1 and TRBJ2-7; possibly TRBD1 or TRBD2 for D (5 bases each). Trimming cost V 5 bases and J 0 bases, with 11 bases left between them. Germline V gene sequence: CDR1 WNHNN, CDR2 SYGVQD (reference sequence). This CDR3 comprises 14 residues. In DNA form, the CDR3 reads TGCGCCAGCAGTCGGGACGCTAGCTCCTACGAGCAGTACTTC. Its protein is CASSRDASSYEQYF.

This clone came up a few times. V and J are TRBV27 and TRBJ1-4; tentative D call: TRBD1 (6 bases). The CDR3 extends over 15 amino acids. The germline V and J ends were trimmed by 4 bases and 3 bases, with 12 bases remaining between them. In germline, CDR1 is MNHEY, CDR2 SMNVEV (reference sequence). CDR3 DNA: TGTGCCAGCAGTTCGCACAGGGTTGCTAATGAAAAACTGTTTTTT. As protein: CASSSHRVANEKLFF.

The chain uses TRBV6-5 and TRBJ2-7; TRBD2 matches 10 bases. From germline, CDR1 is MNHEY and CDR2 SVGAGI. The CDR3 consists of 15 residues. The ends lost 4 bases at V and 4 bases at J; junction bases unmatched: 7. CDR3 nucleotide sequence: TGTGCCAGCAGTTCCCCTAGCGGGAGAGGGTACGAGCAGTACTTC. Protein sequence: CASSSPSGRGYEQYF.

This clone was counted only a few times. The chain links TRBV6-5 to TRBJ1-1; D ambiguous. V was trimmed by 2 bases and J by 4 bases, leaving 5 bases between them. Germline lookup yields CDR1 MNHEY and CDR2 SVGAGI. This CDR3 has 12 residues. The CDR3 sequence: CASSYGSTEAFF. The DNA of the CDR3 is TGTGCCAGCAGTTACGGGAGCACTGAAGCTTTCTTT.